This T cell receptor (beta chain) was identified during a study of cytomegalovirus exposure and HLA in healthy donors. In its sample, this clone was seen a few times. It was with 60 Vbeta and 13 Jbeta primers that the PCR ran. The table came from immunoSEQ multiplex PCR; TCRdb's copy has only in-frame clones and leaves some out. The sample records 93,000 or so clones, roughly four fifths being singletons. V was shortened by 5 bases and J by 4 bases, with 9 bases between the two germline ends. Germline assignment: CDR1 LNHDA and CDR2 SQIVND (reference sequence). This CDR3 spans 13 amino acids. The sequence was obtained from a woman aged 18-30 years in good health and CMV-seropositive. The chain has TRBV19 and TRBJ2-1, with D perhaps TRBD1 (6 bases). The specimen was PBMCs. The CDR3 loop reads CASSFRGYNEQFF. The CDR3 DNA follows: TGTGCCAGTAGTTTCAGGGGTTACAATGAGCAGTTCTTC.